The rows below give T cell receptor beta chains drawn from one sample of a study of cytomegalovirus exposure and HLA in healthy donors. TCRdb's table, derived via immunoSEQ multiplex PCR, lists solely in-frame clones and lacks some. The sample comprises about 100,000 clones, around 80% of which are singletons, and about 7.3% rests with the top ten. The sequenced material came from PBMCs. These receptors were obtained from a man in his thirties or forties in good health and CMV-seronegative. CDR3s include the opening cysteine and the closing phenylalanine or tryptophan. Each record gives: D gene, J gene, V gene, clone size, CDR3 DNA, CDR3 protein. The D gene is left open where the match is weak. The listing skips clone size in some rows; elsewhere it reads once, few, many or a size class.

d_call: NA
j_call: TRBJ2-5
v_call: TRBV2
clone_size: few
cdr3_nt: TGTGCCATTCCCCCCCGTGGAGGCCGAGGGGAGACCCAGTACTTC
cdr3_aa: CAIPPRGGRGETQYF

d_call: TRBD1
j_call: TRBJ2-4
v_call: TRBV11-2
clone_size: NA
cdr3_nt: TGTGCCAGCAGCTTCCCGGGGACAGGGAGGCCTGACCAAAACATTCAGTACTTC
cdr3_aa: CASSFPGTGRPDQNIQYF

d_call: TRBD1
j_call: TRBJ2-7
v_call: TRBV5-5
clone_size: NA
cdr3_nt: TGTGCCAGCAGCTTGGCGGGCAGGGGGTACGAGCAGTACTTC
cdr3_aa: CASSLAGRGYEQYF

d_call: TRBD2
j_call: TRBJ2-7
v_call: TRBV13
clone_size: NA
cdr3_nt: TGTGCCAGCAGTTTAGTGGGACTAGCGGGGGATGACGACGAGCAGTACTTC
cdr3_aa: CASSLVGLAGDDDEQYF

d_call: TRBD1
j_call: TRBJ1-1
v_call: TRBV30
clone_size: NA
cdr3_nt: TGTGCCTGGAGTGTCAGGGGGCGAAAGAACACTGAAGCTTTCTTT
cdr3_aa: CAWSVRGRKNTEAFF

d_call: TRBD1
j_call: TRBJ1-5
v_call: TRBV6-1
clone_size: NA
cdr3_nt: TGTGCCAGCAGCCACCGGGACAGGTCCAATCAGCCCCAGCATTTT
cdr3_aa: CASSHRDRSNQPQHF

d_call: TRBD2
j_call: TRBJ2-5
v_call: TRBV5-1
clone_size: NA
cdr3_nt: TGCGCCAGCAGTTATTCGGGACTAGCGGAGGAGACCCAGTACTTC
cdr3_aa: CASSYSGLAEETQYF

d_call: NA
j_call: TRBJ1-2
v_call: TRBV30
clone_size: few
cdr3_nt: TGTGCCTGGAGTCCACAGGGTCAGGATGGCTACACCTTC
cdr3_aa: CAWSPQGQDGYTF

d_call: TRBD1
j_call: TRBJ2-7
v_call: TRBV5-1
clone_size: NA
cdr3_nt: TGCGCCAGCAGCTTGGAGGGACAGGGCCTCTCCTACGAGCAGTACTTC
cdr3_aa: CASSLEGQGLSYEQYF

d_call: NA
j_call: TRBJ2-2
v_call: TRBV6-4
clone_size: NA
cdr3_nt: TGTGCCAGCAGTGAAGGAGCGGATAACACCGGGGAGCTGTTTTTT
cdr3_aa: CASSEGADNTGELFF

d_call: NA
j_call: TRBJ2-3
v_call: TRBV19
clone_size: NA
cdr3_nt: TGTGCCAGTAGTTCCGGTCGCACAGATACGCAGTATTTT
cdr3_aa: CASSSGRTDTQYF

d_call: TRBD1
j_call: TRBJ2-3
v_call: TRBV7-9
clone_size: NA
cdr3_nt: TGTTCCAGCAGCCCAGGGGGTGATACGCAGTATTTT
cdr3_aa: CSSSPGGDTQYF

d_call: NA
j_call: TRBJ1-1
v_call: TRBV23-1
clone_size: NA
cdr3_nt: TGCGCCAGCAGTCCCAGGGGGAACACTGAAGCTTTCTTT
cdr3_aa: CASSPRGNTEAFF